Following are 17 T cell receptor beta chains from one sample sequenced in a study of blood T cell repertoires in COVID-19. Repertoires were generated with immunoSEQ multiplex PCR, while TCRdb's copy carries only in-frame clones and drops some. Found here are 160,000 or so clones, approximately 80% of them singletons; the top ten hold approximately 15%. Sequences were obtained from peripheral blood. These receptors originate from a woman of 80 years or more with acute or convalescent COVID-19.

V usage is TRBV3-1 (or the pseudogene TRBV3-2) and J usage is TRBJ2-3; D is unresolved. The V end was cut by 2 bases, the J end by 4 bases, with 7 bases between. CDR1 is LGHDT, CDR2 YNNKEL, per germline (reference sequence). This CDR3 region has 13 residues. As DNA, the CDR3 is TGTGCCAGCAGCCAAAGCATGGCAGATACGCAGTATTTT. Encoded protein: CASSQSMADTQYF.

This chain joins TRBV6-6 and TRBJ2-1; TRBD2 agrees at 7 bases. V lost 2 bases to trimming and J lost 12 bases; unmatched junction nucleotides: 16. The CDR3 loop spans 16 amino acids. CDR1 is MNHNY, CDR2 SVGAGI, per germline (reference sequence). In DNA form, the CDR3 reads TGTGCCAGCAGTTACGACATGAGTGCCGGGGGGATAGGGCAGTTCTTC. It specifies CASSYDMSAGGIGQFF.

The V call is TRBV9, the J call TRBJ2-1; D gene ambiguous. Germline V lookup: CDR1 SGDLS, CDR2 YYNGEE. V shed 0 bases and J shed 7 bases, with 11 bases lying between them. CDR3 length: 14 residues. CDR3 nucleotides: TGTGCCAGCAGCGTAGATCAGCGCATAAATGAGCAGTTCTTC. It codes for CASSVDQRINEQFF.

This chain uses TRBV4-1 with TRBJ2-4; 15 bases map to TRBD2. CDR3 size: 18 residues. J was trimmed by 1 base and V by 3 bases; bases with no gene match: 4. CDR1 is MGHRA and CDR2 is YSYEKL in the germline V gene. CDR3 region: CASSHGLAGGRAKNIQYF. CDR3 nucleotide sequence: TGCGCCAGCAGCCATGGACTAGCGGGGGGGCGGGCCAAAAACATTCAGTACTTC.

The rearrangement uses TRBV6-2 or TRBV6-3 and TRBJ1-4; D unresolved. Germline V gene data show CDR1 as MNHEY and CDR2 as SVGEGT. The CDR3 is 16 residues long. Trimming took off 0 bases at V and 0 bases at J, with 8 bases between the two ends. This chain's CDR3 is CASSYSPVATNEKLFF. The CDR3 DNA reads as TGTGCCAGCAGTTACTCGCCAGTTGCAACTAATGAAAAACTGTTTTTT.

This chain links TRBV15 with TRBJ1-3; no reliable D call. Germline CDR1 LNHNV, CDR2 YYDKDF (reference sequence). The CDR3 length is 14 residues. The V end was cut by 3 bases, the J end by 2 bases, with 8 bases between. CDR3 residues: CATSRTTAGNTIYF. CDR3 DNA: TGTGCCACCAGCAGGACAACAGCTGGAAACACCATATATTTT.

The V gene is TRBV3-1 (or the pseudogene TRBV3-2), the J gene TRBJ2-7, with a possible D match to TRBD1 (6 bases). The V and J ends lost 3 bases and 6 bases respectively, with 15 bases between them. Germline CDR1 and CDR2: LGHDT and YNNKEL (reference sequence). The CDR3 sequence is 14 residues long. The CDR3 DNA is TGTGCCAGCAGCCAGTCACAGGGTCGGGGCGAGCAGTACTTC. It specifies CASSQSQGRGEQYF.

Only one count was recorded for this clone. This rearrangement joins TRBV5-1 to TRBJ1-1; TRBD1 aligns across 10 bases. The J segment lost 0 bases and the V segment lost 3 bases, leaving 5 bases of the junction unmatched. The CDR3 has 16 residues. The germline gives CDR1 SGHRS, CDR2 YFSETQ. The DNA of the CDR3 is TGCGCCAGCAGCTGGGGGACAGGGGTTATGAACACTGAAGCTTTCTTT. As protein: CASSWGTGVMNTEAFF.

The chain has TRBV30 and TRBJ2-7; D is unclear. Germline loops: CDR1 GTSNPN, CDR2 SVGIG (reference sequence). V was clipped by 5 bases and J by 5 bases, with 7 bases between them. The length of the CDR3 is 10 residues. The CDR3 loop reads CAWGRDEQYF. DNA for the CDR3: TGTGCCTGGGGACGTGACGAGCAGTACTTC.

This chain links TRBV5-4 with TRBJ1-2; possibly TRBD1 for D (6 bases). The CDR3 has 15 amino acids. Germline CDR1 and CDR2: SGHNT and YYREEE (reference sequence). Deletions cut 0 bases from V and 5 bases from J, with 14 bases between. The CDR3 is CASSLAGRRGYGYTF. CDR3 in DNA: TGTGCCAGCAGCTTGGCCGGCCGTAGGGGGTATGGCTACACCTTC. Full variable domain (missing parts from reference TRBV5-4 and TRBJ1-2): ETGVTQSPTHLIKTRGQQVTLRCSSQSGHNTVSWYQQALGQGPQFIFQYYREEENGRGNFPPRFSGLQFPNYSSELNVNALELDDSALYLCASSLAGRRGYGYTFGSGTRLTVV.

The CDR3 sequence: CASSLRELRDYGYTF. The DNA for the CDR3 is TGTGCCAGCAGCCTCCGGGAACTTAGGGATTATGGCTACACCTTC. The rearrangement links TRBV5-4 to TRBJ1-2; D not resolved. Germline CDR1 reads SGHNT; CDR2 reads YYREEE (reference sequence). The CDR3 runs 15 residues. V was pared by 4 bases and J by 5 bases, with 18 bases between.

J is TRBJ1-1 and V is TRBV18, with D hard to call. This CDR3 is built from 14 residues. The V gene lost 2 bases and the J gene lost 1 base, with 8 bases spanning the gap. Germline CDR1 and CDR2: KGHSH and LQKENI. The CDR3 DNA reads as TGTGCCAGCTCACCAACGGCGGGGAACACTGAAGCTTTCTTT. Translating it yields CASSPTAGNTEAFF.

The V and J genes are TRBV6-5 and TRBJ1-2, with D maybe TRBD1 (6 bases). The CDR3 has 14 residues. Deletions cut 2 bases from V and 4 bases from J, with 11 bases between. The germline gives CDR1 MNHEY, CDR2 SVGAGI. The CDR3 loop is CASSYARGGYGYTF. The CDR3 bases are TGTGCCAGCAGTTACGCTCGAGGGGGCTATGGCTACACCTTC.

The V gene is TRBV28, the J gene TRBJ1-1; 9 bases align to TRBD1. V lost 6 bases, J lost 1 base, and 6 bases stayed unmatched. The CDR3 is made up of 15 amino acids. Germline V gene data show CDR1 as MDHEN and CDR2 as SYDVKM. The CDR3 region has the DNA TGTGCCAGCAGAACAGGGGGCCTTGGGAACACTGAAGCTTTCTTT. Translating gives CASRTGGLGNTEAFF.

CDR3 DNA sequence: TGTGCCAGCAGGACTGCGGGGGCGGGCACTGAAGCTTTCTTT. Translated, it gives CASRTAGAGTEAFF. The chain is built from TRBV6-5 and TRBJ1-1, with D tentatively TRBD1 (6 bases). Deletions cut 6 bases from V and 4 bases from J, with 15 bases between. This CDR3 contains 14 residues. Germline CDR1 MNHEY, CDR2 SVGAGI.

The genes are TRBV2 and TRBJ2-2, with D tentatively TRBD2 (6 bases). Germline V gives CDR1 SNHLY, CDR2 FYNNEI. This CDR3 comprises 14 residues. V lost 6 bases to trimming and J lost 6 bases, with 14 bases between them. CDR3 sequence reads: CASRGLASAGELFF. DNA for the CDR3: TGTGCCAGCAGGGGGCTAGCGTCTGCCGGGGAGCTGTTTTTT. Combining the CDR3 with reference TRBV2 and TRBJ2-2 gives the whole variable domain EPEVTQTPSHQVTQMGQEVILRCVPISNHLYFYWYRQILGQKVEFLVSFYNNEISEKSEIFDDQFSVERPDGSNFTLKIRSTKLEDSAMYFCASRGLASAGELFFGEGSRLTVL.

Of note for this clone: This sample includes further DNA sequences coding for the same CDR3. The chain's CDR3 is CASSESTGGGYTF. In nucleotides, the CDR3 is TGCGCCAGCAGTGAGTCGACAGGAGGCGGCTACACCTTC. The chain has TRBV10-2 and TRBJ1-2; the D gene is possibly TRBD1 (6 bases). CDR1 is WSHSY and CDR2 is SAAADI in the germline V gene. The CDR3 spans 13 residues. The V end was cut by 0 bases, the J end by 8 bases, with 10 bases between.